One sample yielded the 3 T cell receptor beta chains listed below, sequenced in a study of tumor-infiltrating lymphocytes in primary liver carcinoma. TCR beta cDNA was prepared out of roughly 500 ng total RNA by means of a constant-region primer. TCR beta libraries came from three nested multiplex PCR rounds using slightly modified ARM-PCR. TRBV1-TRBV30 forward primers paired with a C-beta reverse primer drove the first two PCR rounds, 10 cycles each. TCRdb re-called the multiplex PCR reads through MiXCR, storing one row per CDR3 protein. The table records roughly 30,000 distinct CDR3 sequences, approximately 71% of them present only once. The tissue used was unsorted bulk material of about 19-34 mg. RNA and DNA were co-extracted from it with the AllPrep DNA/RNA mini kit. The source material was liver tumor tissue from sampling region 3. Subset indicated: tumor region T3, left-lateral pole. All receptors come from a woman in her thirties with primary liver carcinoma and hepatitis B virus infection.

Details on this clonotype: A much larger clone sits a single nucleotide away, making a read error possible. The chain recombines TRBV7-9 with TRBJ2-1, with TRBD2 identical over 8 bases. CDR3 length: 16 amino acids. Germline values: CDR1 SEHNR, CDR2 FQNEAQ (reference sequence). DNA of the CDR3: TGTGCCAGCAGTCCGGCCTCTCTCTTAGCGGGATTAGAGCAGCTCTTC. Its translation is CASSPASLLAGLEQLF.

As for this clonotype: This CDR3 fails to terminate in the conserved phenylalanine or tryptophan, so it likely reflects a read error. The chain couples TRBV24-1 to TRBJ2-3; possible D gene TRBD1, 6 bases. The CDR3 totals 17 residues. Germline V lookup: CDR1 KGHDR, CDR2 SFDVKD. DNA for the CDR3: TGCGCCACCAGTGATGGTATAGGGACAACCCACGGAGATACGCAGTATATT. This sequence encodes CATSDGIGTTHGDTQYI.

As for this clonotype: One end of the junction is discordant with germline, which a read error may explain. This rearrangement joins TRBV12-3 or TRBV12-4 to TRBJ1-1; maybe TRBD1 (5 bases). This CDR3 has 12 amino acids. Written as DNA, the CDR3 is TGTGCCAGCAGTATGGGGGGGTATGAAGTCTTCTTC. It is translated as CASSMGGYEVFF.